These T cell receptor beta chains were read from a single sample in a study of blood T cell repertoires in COVID-19. TCRdb's table, derived via immunoSEQ multiplex PCR, lists solely in-frame clones and lacks some. This sample yields some 90,000 clones, of which 70% to 85% are seen a single time; about 22% belongs to the top ten. Sequenced: peripheral blood. These receptor sequences come from a woman aged 60 to 75 in a cohort sampled during active or convalescent COVID-19. The CDR3 runs from the conserved cysteine through the conserved F or W. Fields, in order: V gene, D gene, CDR3 length, clone size, J gene, CDR3 DNA, CDR3 protein. A D gene is named only where the DNA matches it firmly. Clone size is shown for a subset of rows, as once, few, many or a class of expanded clone.

TRBV2	TRBD1	17	NA	TRBJ2-6	TGTGCCAGCAACGTTCAGGGGGCCTACTCTGGGGCCAACGTCCTGACTTTC	CASNVQGAYSGANVLTF
TRBV28	TRBD1	15	few	TRBJ1-5	TGTGCCAGCAGACATACAGGGGGGGTTATATCGCCCCAGCATTTT	CASRHTGGVISPQHF
TRBV4-1	TRBD2	16	NA	TRBJ2-5	TGCGCCAGCAGCCACAACCTAGCGGGGGGGCCAGTGACCCAGTACTTC	CASSHNLAGGPVTQYF
TRBV9	TRBD2	18	many	TRBJ2-2	TGTGCCAGCAGCGTAGGACTAGCGGGGGGCGCGAACACCGGGGAGCTGTTTTTT	CASSVGLAGGANTGELFF
TRBV11-2	NA	15	once	TRBJ2-2	TGTGCCAGCAGCTACCAAACAGGGTCCACCGGGGAGCTGTTTTTT	CASSYQTGSTGELFF
TRBV4-3	NA	17	NA	TRBJ2-7	TGCGCCAGCAGCCAAGTGTTGAGAGACGGGGGATACTACGAGCAGTACTTC	CASSQVLRDGGYYEQYF
TRBV2	TRBD1	13	NA	TRBJ1-1	TGTGCCAGCAGTGGACAGGGTTGGACTGAAGCTTTCTTT	CASSGQGWTEAFF
TRBV9	NA	12	few	TRBJ1-4	TGTGCCAGCAGCGGCAGGGAAGAAAAACTGTTTTTT	CASSGREEKLFF
TRBV5-4	NA	14	NA	TRBJ1-2	TGTGCCAGCAGCTTGGACGGGGGGGCGCGGGGCTACACCTTC	CASSLDGGARGYTF
TRBV5-1	TRBD2	15	NA	TRBJ2-3	TGCGCCAGCAGCTTGGACGGGGGGGTCACAGATACGCAGTATTTT	CASSLDGGVTDTQYF
TRBV7-9	NA	16	NA	TRBJ1-1	TGTGCCAGCAGCTTTTCCGCGGCCCTGTGGGACACTGAAGCTTTCTTT	CASSFSAALWDTEAFF
TRBV4-2	TRBD1	15	NA	TRBJ2-2	TGTGCCAGCAGCCCGGGGACAGCGAACACCGGGGAGCTGTTTTTT	CASSPGTANTGELFF